Listed below are T cell receptor beta chains from one sample, sequenced in a study of cytomegalovirus exposure and HLA in healthy donors. Profiling relied on immunoSEQ multiplex PCR, and the TCRdb table lists in-frame clones only, not all of them. Its table records about 140,000 clones. Specimen: PBMCs. The receptors derive from a male donor in good health and CMV-seronegative. CDR3s include the opening cysteine and the closing phenylalanine or tryptophan. D genes are given only for firm matches.

CDR3 DNA: TGTGCCAGCAGTGAAGGCCTCCGAGCGGGGGGTAGGGATACGCAGTATTTT
CDR3 protein: CASSEGLRAGGRDTQYF
V gene: TRBV6-1
D gene: TRBD2
J gene: TRBJ2-3

CDR3 DNA: TGTGCCAGCAGCTCGGGGGACCGGACGCTCAGTCAGCCCCAGCATTTT
CDR3 protein: CASSSGDRTLSQPQHF
V gene: TRBV7-9
D gene: -
J gene: TRBJ1-5

CDR3 DNA: TGTGCCAGCAACCGACAGGGGCGTTACAATGAGCAGTTCTTC
CDR3 protein: CASNRQGRYNEQFF
V gene: TRBV6-5
D gene: TRBD1
J gene: TRBJ2-1

CDR3 DNA: TGTGCCAGCAGCTTAGGCGGTAATCGGGGCTACGAGCAGTACTTC
CDR3 protein: CASSLGGNRGYEQYF
V gene: TRBV7-9
D gene: -
J gene: TRBJ2-7

CDR3 DNA: TGCGCCAGCAGTGCGGCGGGAGGGGTTGAGCAGTTCTTC
CDR3 protein: CASSAAGGVEQFF
V gene: TRBV10-2
D gene: TRBD2
J gene: TRBJ2-1

CDR3 DNA: TGTGCCAGCAGAAAACAGGGCGATCAGCCCCAGCATTTT
CDR3 protein: CASRKQGDQPQHF
V gene: TRBV7-9
D gene: -
J gene: TRBJ1-5

CDR3 DNA: TGTGCCTGGAGCACCCCAACAGGGGGAATCTCTTCTGGAAACACCATATATTTT
CDR3 protein: CAWSTPTGGISSGNTIYF
V gene: TRBV30
D gene: TRBD1
J gene: TRBJ1-3

CDR3 DNA: TGCGCCAGCAGCTTGACCGGGAGCTATGGCTACACCTTC
CDR3 protein: CASSLTGSYGYTF
V gene: TRBV5-1
D gene: -
J gene: TRBJ1-2

CDR3 DNA: TGCGCCAGCAGCTTGTTCCCGACAGGGGTAGATGAGCAGTACTTC
CDR3 protein: CASSLFPTGVDEQYF
V gene: TRBV5-1
D gene: TRBD1
J gene: TRBJ2-7

CDR3 DNA: TGTGCCAGCACATTGCAGAGGCCGGGGGACACTGAAGCTTTCTTT
CDR3 protein: CASTLQRPGDTEAFF
V gene: TRBV6-6
D gene: -
J gene: TRBJ1-1

CDR3 DNA: TGTGCCAGCAGTTTTAAGTCGTTCGGACAGGGGGCAGACGAGCAGTACTTC
CDR3 protein: CASSFKSFGQGADEQYF
V gene: TRBV28
D gene: TRBD1
J gene: TRBJ2-7

CDR3 DNA: TGCGCCAGCTCTCCGAGGCCCCAGGGGGCAGTTGAGACCCAGTACTTC
CDR3 protein: CASSPRPQGAVETQYF
V gene: TRBV5-1
D gene: TRBD1
J gene: TRBJ2-5

CDR3 DNA: TGTGCCAGCAGCCCAACCGGGACATCGGGCGGCTACACCTTC
CDR3 protein: CASSPTGTSGGYTF
V gene: TRBV14
D gene: -
J gene: TRBJ1-2

CDR3 DNA: TGTGCCAGCAGTGTCAGAAGTCATGAAAAACTGTTTTTT
CDR3 protein: CASSVRSHEKLFF
V gene: TRBV6-1
D gene: -
J gene: TRBJ1-4

CDR3 DNA: TGTGCCAGCAGTTCAAGGGGGACAGTTGGTAACTATGGCTACACCTTC
CDR3 protein: CASSSRGTVGNYGYTF
V gene: TRBV6-5
D gene: TRBD1
J gene: TRBJ1-2

CDR3 DNA: TGTGCCAGCAGCTGGACAGGGACAGGGGATGGCTACACCTTC
CDR3 protein: CASSWTGTGDGYTF
V gene: TRBV6-5
D gene: TRBD1
J gene: TRBJ1-2

CDR3 DNA: TGTGCCAGCTCACCCCGACAGGGGGAGTACGAGCAGTACTTC
CDR3 protein: CASSPRQGEYEQYF
V gene: TRBV18
D gene: TRBD1
J gene: TRBJ2-7

CDR3 DNA: TGTGCCAGCAGCGCCAGACACTACGAGCAGTACTTC
CDR3 protein: CASSARHYEQYF
V gene: TRBV5-6
D gene: -
J gene: TRBJ2-7

CDR3 DNA: TGTGCTAGTGGTTTATCCGGACAGCTCAATCAGCCCCAGCATTTT
CDR3 protein: CASGLSGQLNQPQHF
V gene: TRBV12-5
D gene: -
J gene: TRBJ1-5

CDR3 DNA: TGTGCCATCAGGACAGGGGAGGGGATGAACACTGAAGCTTTCTTT
CDR3 protein: CAIRTGEGMNTEAFF
V gene: TRBV10-3
D gene: TRBD1
J gene: TRBJ1-1

CDR3 DNA: TGTGCCTTCGGGGACAGGGGTAGTAATAGCAATCAGCCCCAGCATTTT
CDR3 protein: CAFGDRGSNSNQPQHF
V gene: TRBV30
D gene: TRBD1
J gene: TRBJ1-5

CDR3 DNA: TGTGCCAGCAGGGCAGGGGTCGGCTACGAGCAGTACTTC
CDR3 protein: CASRAGVGYEQYF
V gene: TRBV6-1
D gene: -
J gene: TRBJ2-7

CDR3 DNA: TGTGCCAGCACCCCGAAGCAGCGAGAGACCCAGTACTTC
CDR3 protein: CASTPKQRETQYF
V gene: TRBV6-1
D gene: -
J gene: TRBJ2-5

CDR3 DNA: TGTGCCAGCAGTGAACCCCACGGGTGGAAACTGTTTTTT
CDR3 protein: CASSEPHGWKLFF
V gene: TRBV6-1
D gene: -
J gene: TRBJ1-4

CDR3 DNA: TGTGCCAGCAGCCAACAGGGGAGCAATCAGCCCCAGCATTTT
CDR3 protein: CASSQQGSNQPQHF
V gene: TRBV7-9
D gene: TRBD1
J gene: TRBJ1-5

CDR3 DNA: TGTGCCAGCAGTTTGAGCAGGGGCAAAGAGACCCAGTACTTC
CDR3 protein: CASSLSRGKETQYF
V gene: TRBV27
D gene: -
J gene: TRBJ2-5

CDR3 DNA: TGTGCCAGCAGCACAGGGATAGCTGGAAACACCATATATTTT
CDR3 protein: CASSTGIAGNTIYF
V gene: TRBV27
D gene: -
J gene: TRBJ1-3

CDR3 DNA: TGCGCCAGCAGCCAAGATTCCCGACTAGCGGGGTTGGGTGAGCAGTTCTTC
CDR3 protein: CASSQDSRLAGLGEQFF
V gene: TRBV4-3
D gene: TRBD2
J gene: TRBJ2-1

CDR3 DNA: TGCGCCAGCAGCCAAGGAATACAGGGGCACGAGCAGTACTTC
CDR3 protein: CASSQGIQGHEQYF
V gene: TRBV4-3
D gene: TRBD1
J gene: TRBJ2-7

CDR3 DNA: TGCGCCAGCAGTGACTTCGGGACTAGCGGGAAATACGAGCAGTACTTC
CDR3 protein: CASSDFGTSGKYEQYF
V gene: TRBV10-2
D gene: TRBD2
J gene: TRBJ2-7

CDR3 DNA: TGTGCCAGCAGCTTACTGACTAGCGGGGGCCTGAACACCGGGGAGCTGTTTTTT
CDR3 protein: CASSLLTSGGLNTGELFF
V gene: TRBV13
D gene: TRBD2
J gene: TRBJ2-2

CDR3 DNA: TGTGCCAGCAGCGTAGCTCCGGGGAACACTGAAGCTTTCTTT
CDR3 protein: CASSVAPGNTEAFF
V gene: TRBV9
D gene: -
J gene: TRBJ1-1

CDR3 DNA: TGTGCCTGGAGTCGATTGACTTACGAGCAGTACTTC
CDR3 protein: CAWSRLTYEQYF
V gene: TRBV30
D gene: -
J gene: TRBJ2-7

CDR3 DNA: TGTGCCAGCAGTTCGGGACAGATTATGAACACTGAAGCTTTCTTT
CDR3 protein: CASSSGQIMNTEAFF
V gene: TRBV27
D gene: TRBD1
J gene: TRBJ1-1

CDR3 DNA: TGCGCCAGCAGCTCGGACAGGGGCGCTGGCCATGAGCAGTTCTTC
CDR3 protein: CASSSDRGAGHEQFF
V gene: TRBV5-1
D gene: TRBD1
J gene: TRBJ2-1

CDR3 DNA: TGTGCCAGCTCACCCCGGGGGGTAAATGAAAAACTGTTTTTT
CDR3 protein: CASSPRGVNEKLFF
V gene: TRBV18
D gene: -
J gene: TRBJ1-4

CDR3 DNA: TGCAGCGTTGAAGTCGATATTGGACAAAGCTCCTACAATGAGCAGTTCTTC
CDR3 protein: CSVEVDIGQSSYNEQFF
V gene: TRBV29-1
D gene: -
J gene: TRBJ2-1

CDR3 DNA: TGTGCCTGGAGTGCCCTCCTGGGGGGAGCCCTACGAGAGCAGTTCTTC
CDR3 protein: CAWSALLGGALREQFF
V gene: TRBV30
D gene: -
J gene: TRBJ2-1

CDR3 DNA: TGTGCCAGCAGCTTCGGGAGCACCCCCGCCTACGAGCAGTACTTC
CDR3 protein: CASSFGSTPAYEQYF
V gene: TRBV7-8
D gene: -
J gene: TRBJ2-7

CDR3 DNA: TGTGCCAGTAGTATAATCTTAGGGGGCTATCAGCCCCAGCATTTT
CDR3 protein: CASSIILGGYQPQHF
V gene: TRBV19
D gene: TRBD1
J gene: TRBJ1-5

CDR3 DNA: TGTGCCAGCAGCGTAGTACCCAGGGGAGAAGGCTACACCTTC
CDR3 protein: CASSVVPRGEGYTF
V gene: TRBV9
D gene: -
J gene: TRBJ1-2

CDR3 DNA: TGTGCCAGCAGCTTATGGGGGGAGGCCTCTGGGGCCAACGTCCTGACTTTC
CDR3 protein: CASSLWGEASGANVLTF
V gene: TRBV7-3
D gene: -
J gene: TRBJ2-6

CDR3 DNA: TGTGCCAGCCTATCCCGAAGGGAGCCTCTGGGGAAGGCCAACGTCCTGACTTTC
CDR3 protein: CASLSRREPLGKANVLTF
V gene: TRBV27
D gene: -
J gene: TRBJ2-6

CDR3 DNA: TGCGCCAGCAGTGAGTCGAGTCGTAGAAGACTTTACGAGCAGTACTTC
CDR3 protein: CASSESSRRRLYEQYF
V gene: TRBV10-2
D gene: -
J gene: TRBJ2-7

CDR3 DNA: TGTGCCAGCAGGACGGACAGGATTACCTACGAGCAGTACTTC
CDR3 protein: CASRTDRITYEQYF
V gene: TRBV6-5
D gene: TRBD1
J gene: TRBJ2-7

CDR3 DNA: TGTGCCAGCAGTCGGGGCTCCTACAATGAGCAGTTCTTC
CDR3 protein: CASSRGSYNEQFF
V gene: TRBV6-4
D gene: -
J gene: TRBJ2-1